Following are 28 T cell receptor beta chains from one sample sequenced in a study of T cell clonality in common variable immunodeficiency. The table came from immunoSEQ multiplex PCR; TCRdb's copy has only in-frame clones and leaves some out. The sample has about 15,000 clones; the top ten hold roughly 4.4%. No antigen is known for these receptors. Whole-study findings and limits: Fewer deletions and N-nucleotide insertions were reportedly seen in common variable immunodeficiency TCR beta sequences.

Sequencing was done on a sample of peripheral blood mononuclear cells. These receptors came from a human donor with common variable immunodeficiency.

Turning to this clone: Read coverage stops 3 residues before the CDR3 terminus; the germline J gene supplies the remainder. The chain couples TRBV20-1 to TRBJ2-1; D gene uncertain. V lost 2 bases and J 7 bases, leaving 12 bases between the germline ends. The CDR3 consists of 13 residues. Germline values: CDR1 DFQATT, CDR2 SNEGSKA (reference sequence). CDR3 amino acids: CSARLSSWNEQFF. The covered CDR3 bases are TGCAGTGCTAGACTCTCCAGTTGGAATGAG.

Of note for this clone: Coverage ceases 3 residues before the CDR3 finishes, and the germline J gene fills in the end. The chain joins TRBV18 to TRBJ2-7, with 8 bases fitting TRBD2. Germline trimming cut 3 bases from V and 5 bases from J; bases unmatched to any gene: 12. Per germline, CDR1 KGHSH and CDR2 LQKENI. There are 16 residues in the CDR3. The chain's CDR3 is CASSPSRGASSDEQYF. The CDR3 DNA, read in part, is TGTGCCAGCTCACCCTCGCGGGGGGCATCTTCCGACGAG.

A word on this clone: The sequence runs out 3 residues before the end of the CDR3; the remainder is reconstructed from the germline J gene. This rearrangement joins TRBV29-1 to TRBJ2-5, with 9 bases identical to TRBD1. Germline loops: CDR1 SQVTM, CDR2 ANQGSEA. V lost 4 bases, J lost 4 bases, and 4 bases stayed unmatched. This CDR3 spans 13 amino acids. CDR3 DNA (partial): TGCAGCGTTGCTGGGACAGGGAGAGAGACC. It encodes CSVAGTGRET. The entire CDR3 is CSVAGTGRETQYF.

As to this clone: The read gets to within 3 residues of the CDR3 end, and the germline J gene fills in the rest. This chain uses TRBV20-1 with TRBJ2-5; 10 bases are shared with TRBD2. The CDR3 has 13 residues. In germline, CDR1 is DFQATT, CDR2 SNEGSKA (reference sequence). CDR3 residues: CIVSGGSQETQYF. The CDR3 bases that were read are TGCATTGTTAGCGGGGGGAGTCAAGAGACC.

With regard to this clone: The sequence runs out 3 residues before the end of the CDR3; the remainder is reconstructed from the germline J gene. The rearrangement links TRBV19 to TRBJ1-1; D is unresolved. Trimming shortened V by 4 bases and J by 0 bases, and 9 bases separated the two germline ends. The germline V gene encodes CDR1 LNHDA and CDR2 SQIVND (reference sequence). The CDR3 has 14 residues. CDR3 region: CASSKGAVNTEAFF. CDR3 bases read: TGTGCCAGTAGTAAGGGAGCGGTGAACACTGAA.

This clone registers medium-sized by frequency. The CDR3 end falls 3 residues outside the read, so it is completed with the germline J gene. The chain links TRBV7-8 to TRBJ1-4; 8 nucleotides align to TRBD1. V lost 6 bases to trimming and J lost 5 bases; unmatched junction nucleotides: 8. Germline CDR1 SGHVS, CDR2 FQNEAQ. The CDR3 runs to 15 residues. CDR3 protein: CASSRIGQGNEKLFF. CDR3 DNA (partial): TGTGCCAGCAGTAGGATCGGACAGGGAAATGAAAAA.

Remarks on this clone: The read is 3 residues too short to cover the CDR3 end, so that end is filled in from the germline J gene. This chain joins TRBV7-9 and TRBJ2-1, with 7 positions matching TRBD1. V was clipped by 5 bases and J by 2 bases; unmatched bases: 6. CDR1 is SEHNR and CDR2 is FQNEAQ in the germline V gene (reference sequence). This CDR3 is built from 15 residues. The CDR3 bases that were read are TGTGCCAGCAGCCAGGGGGACCTAGCCTACAATGAG. Amino acid sequence: CASSQGDLAYNE. The whole CDR3 sequence reads CASSQGDLAYNEQFF. Looking up the rest from reference TRBV7-9 and TRBJ2-1 gives the full variable domain: DTGVSQNPRHKITKRGQNVTFRCDPISEHNRLYWYRQTLGQGPEFLTYFQNEAQLEKSRLLSDRFSAERPKGSFSTLEIQRTEQGDSAMYLCASSQGDLAYNEQFFGPGTRLTVL.

Here the CDR3 reads CASSSQGQTYSPLHF. CDR3 DNA (partial): TGTGCCAGCAGCTCCCAGGGACAGACTTATTCACCC. The chain combines TRBV7-2 with TRBJ1-6, with TRBD1 matching over 7 bases. Sequencing ends 3 residues short of the CDR3 end; the germline J gene provides the rest. Trimming removed 4 bases from V and 8 bases from J; junction bases left unmatched: 8. This CDR3 comprises 15 residues. From germline, CDR1 is SGHTA and CDR2 FQGNSA.

This clone is deemed medium-sized by its frequency. The read gets to within 3 residues of the CDR3 end, and the germline J gene fills in the rest. The V gene is TRBV7-6, the J gene TRBJ1-4; D perhaps matches TRBD1 (6 bases). Germline CDR1 and CDR2: SGHVS and FNYEAQ. The ends were cut back, 8 bases at V and 0 bases at J, with 13 bases in the middle. CDR3 size: 15 residues. The sequenced CDR3 bases are TGTGCCAGCGGGGGCACAAGGGCAACTAATGAAAAA. As protein: CASGGTRATNEK. The entire CDR3 sequence reads CASGGTRATNEKLFF.

Concerning this clone itself: The CDR3 goes on 3 residues after the read ends, and that part is filled in from the germline J gene. The gene calls are TRBV7-2 and TRBJ1-1, with D tentatively TRBD1 (5 bases). Germline lookup yields CDR1 SGHTA and CDR2 FQGNSA. The CDR3 is 15 amino acids. V gave up 0 bases and J gave up 1 base, with 9 bases separating them. CDR3 bases read: TGTGCCAGCAGCTTAGCTACAGGAGCGAACACTGAA. It codes for CASSLATGANTE. The full CDR3 protein is CASSLATGANTEAFF.

A note on this clone: The CDR3 end falls 3 residues outside the read, so it is completed with the germline J gene. The rearrangement joins TRBV29-1 to TRBJ2-1, with 7 bases identical to TRBD2. Germline V lookup: CDR1 SQVTM, CDR2 ANQGSEA. The CDR3 covers 14 residues. Unmatched junction bases numbered 9, after V lost 5 bases and J lost 5 bases. The CDR3 bases that were read are TGCAGCGTTTACCGTAGCGGGTCCCACAATGAG. Translated, it gives CSVYRSGSHNE. The CDR3 in its entirety is CSVYRSGSHNEQFF.

Worth noting for this clone: The read ends 3 residues before the CDR3 terminus; that terminus is restored from the germline J gene. The chain is built from TRBV2 and TRBJ2-7; 7 bases fit TRBD2. Germline CDR1 is SNHLY and CDR2 is FYNNEI. The CDR3 is made up of 14 amino acids. After removal of 7 bases from V and 3 bases from J, the junction contained 9 bases not matched to a gene. CDR3 DNA, as far as it was read: TGTGCCAGCATCTCCTCTAGCGGTTTCTACGAG. It codes for CASISSSGFYE. In full, the CDR3 is CASISSSGFYEQYF.

A remark on this clone: With the read ending 3 residues before the CDR3 end, the germline J gene is used to fill in that end. This chain uses TRBV7-6 with TRBJ1-2; perhaps TRBD1 as D (6 bases). V lost 1 base to trimming and J lost 4 bases, with 13 bases between them. CDR3 size: 15 residues. CDR1 is SGHVS, CDR2 FNYEAQ, per germline. The CDR3: CASSLGGDTAYGYTF. The covered CDR3 bases are TGTGCCAGCAGCTTAGGTGGGGACACGGCCTATGGC.

Concerning this clone: The CDR3 is cut off 3 residues early in the read; its end comes from the germline J gene. The chain joins TRBV20-1 to TRBJ2-5; D perhaps matches TRBD1 (6 bases). V lost 6 bases, J lost 5 bases, and 13 bases lay in between. CDR3 length equals 12 residues. Looked up from germline, CDR1 is DFQATT and CDR2 is SNEGSKA (reference sequence). The CDR3 bases that were read are TGCAGTGCCACCGACAGGTGGGAGACC. It encodes CSATDRWET. The CDR3 reads in full as CSATDRWETQYF.

With regard to this clone: Read coverage stops 3 residues before the CDR3 terminus; the germline J gene supplies the remainder. The chain couples TRBV7-9 to TRBJ2-1; 10 bases align to TRBD2. The CDR3 is 14 residues long. Trimming took 5 bases from V and 7 from J; bases not matched to a gene: 5. Per germline, CDR1 SEHNR and CDR2 FQNEAQ (reference sequence). The sequenced part of the CDR3 DNA is TGTGCCAGCAGCACCAGCGGGGGGGCGAATGAG. Translating gives CASSTSGGANE. The entire CDR3 sequence reads CASSTSGGANEQFF.

Of note for this clone: Sequencing ends 3 residues short of the CDR3 end; the germline J gene provides the rest. J is TRBJ1-5 and V is TRBV7-2, with D unresolved. The V end lost 3 bases, the J end lost 0 bases, and 9 bases lay between the germline ends. Looked up from germline, CDR1 is SGHTA and CDR2 is FQGNSA. The CDR3 extends over 15 amino acids. The covered CDR3 bases are TGTGCCAGCAGCTTCACGGGGAATAGCAATCAGCCC. Translating gives CASSFTGNSNQP. The full CDR3 protein is CASSFTGNSNQPQHF.

For this clone: The read ends 3 residues early relative to the CDR3; the germline J gene fills the gap. The genes are TRBV20-1 and TRBJ2-3, with 8 bases matching TRBD2. The germline gives CDR1 DFQATT, CDR2 SNEGSKA (reference sequence). J gave up 6 bases and V 5 bases, and 7 bases lay outside the gene matches. CDR3 length: 13 amino acids. The part of the CDR3 DNA that was read is TGCAGTGCTTGGAGCGGGAGCAGTGATACG. It is translated as CSAWSGSSDT. The full CDR3 protein reads CSAWSGSSDTQYF.

With respect to this clone: The read ends 3 residues before the CDR3 terminus; that terminus is restored from the germline J gene. The V call is TRBV11-2, the J call TRBJ2-5, with TRBD1 identical over 9 bases. Germline V CDR1 and CDR2: SGHAT, FQNNGV. This CDR3 has 14 residues. Trimming took 5 bases from V and 5 from J; bases not matched to a gene: 6. CDR3 bases read: TGTGCCAGCAGCCGAGGACAGGGGTCGGAGACC. As protein: CASSRGQGSET. The entire CDR3 protein is CASSRGQGSETQYF.

In regard to this clone: Coverage ceases 3 residues before the CDR3 finishes, and the germline J gene fills in the end. V is TRBV14 and J is TRBJ1-3, with D perhaps matching TRBD1 (5 bases). Germline V gives CDR1 SGHDN, CDR2 FVKESK. Trimming took off 3 bases at V and 2 bases at J, with 8 bases between the two ends. The CDR3 length is 14 residues. The CDR3 DNA, read in part, is TGTGCCAGCAGCCAGGCAGGGACTGGAAACACC. It translates to CASSQAGTGNT. The full-length CDR3 reads as CASSQAGTGNTIYF.

Points on this clone: The CDR3 extends 3 residues past the end of the read, so its final part is completed from the germline J gene. The genes are TRBV5-1 and TRBJ2-6; D not resolved. This CDR3 has 15 residues. Deletions cut 0 bases from V and 1 base from J, with 5 bases between. Germline V gene data show CDR1 as SGHRS and CDR2 as YFSETQ. Partial CDR3 DNA: TGCGCCAGCAGCTTGGACTCTTCTGGGGCCAACGTC. Protein: CASSLDSSGANV. The whole CDR3 region reads CASSLDSSGANVLTF. Full variable domain (missing parts from reference TRBV5-1 and TRBJ2-6): KAGVTQTPRYLIKTRGQQVTLSCSPISGHRSVSWYQQTPGQGLQFLFEYFSETQRNKGNFPGRFSGRQFSNSRSEMNVSTLELGDSALYLCASSLDSSGANVLTFGAGSRLTVL.

Comment on this clone: The read is 3 residues too short to cover the CDR3 end, so that end is filled in from the germline J gene. The rearrangement joins TRBV2 to TRBJ1-5; 12 bases align to TRBD1. The length of the CDR3 is 17 residues. Unmatched junction bases numbered 6, after V lost 4 bases and J lost 2 bases. The germline CDR1 and CDR2 sequences are SNHLY and FYNNEI. The part of the CDR3 DNA that was read is TGTGCCAGCAGTGGGGGACAGGGGGCAGAGGGCAATCAGCCC. Amino acids: CASSGGQGAEGNQP. In full, the CDR3 is CASSGGQGAEGNQPQHF.

The CDR3 bases that were read are TGTGCCAGCAGCTTTCCCTACCAAGAGACC. Amino acid sequence: CASSFPYQET. The full CDR3 reads CASSFPYQETQYF. The V gene is TRBV11-2, the J gene TRBJ2-5; D remains unclear. From the germline J gene comes the end of the CDR3, since the read stops 3 residues before it. Germline assignment: CDR1 SGHAT and CDR2 FQNNGV. The CDR3 length is 13 residues. V was pared by 3 bases and J by 0 bases, with 5 bases between. Variable domain in full (rest from reference TRBV11-2 and TRBJ2-5): EAGVAQSPRYKIIEKRQSVAFWCNPISGHATLYWYQQILGQGPKLLIQFQNNGVVDDSQLPKDRFSAERLKGVDSTLKIQPAKLEDSAVYLCASSFPYQETQYFGPGTRLLVL.

A note on this clone: The read is 3 residues too short to cover the CDR3 end, so that end is filled in from the germline J gene. The rearrangement links TRBV4-1 to TRBJ2-5; 12 bases fit TRBD2. The V and J ends lost 0 bases and 5 bases, in that order; junction bases with no gene match: 10. In germline, CDR1 is MGHRA, CDR2 YSYEKL. The CDR3 loop spans 18 amino acids. Here the CDR3 reads CASSQDSLAGGLRETQYF. The sequenced part of the CDR3 DNA is TGCGCCAGCAGCCAAGATAGCCTAGCGGGGGGGCTAAGGGAGACC.

Details on this clone: The read falls 3 residues short of the CDR3 end, and the missing part is taken from the germline J gene. This chain connects TRBV19 to TRBJ2-1; D is perhaps TRBD2 (6 bases). From germline, CDR1 is LNHDA and CDR2 SQIVND (reference sequence). The CDR3 loop spans 14 amino acids. Deletions cut 1 base from V and 7 bases from J, with 11 bases between. CDR3 sequence: CASSIAPTRNEQFF. The CDR3 DNA, read in part, is TGTGCCAGTAGTATAGCTCCGACTAGGAATGAG. Full variable domain (remainder filled in from reference TRBV19 and TRBJ2-1): DGGITQSPKYLFRKEGQNVTLSCEQNLNHDAMYWYRQDPGQGLRLIYYSQIVNDFQKGDIAEGYSVSREKKESFPLTVTSAQKNPTAFYLCASSIAPTRNEQFFGPGTRLTVL.

In the case of this clone: The DNA ends 3 residues before the CDR3 does, and the rest of the CDR3 is filled in from the germline J gene. The chain couples TRBV29-1 to TRBJ1-4; perhaps TRBD1 as D (5 bases). V gave up 7 bases and J gave up 8 bases, with 17 bases separating them. This CDR3 comprises 13 residues. Per germline, CDR1 SQVTM and CDR2 ANQGSEA. The CDR3 DNA, read in part, is TGCAGCGGCAGGGTGGATCGTTGGGAAAAA. Amino acids: CSGRVDRWEK. The entire CDR3 sequence reads CSGRVDRWEKLFF.

To note about this clone: The sequence runs out 3 residues before the end of the CDR3; the remainder is reconstructed from the germline J gene. This sequence joins TRBV29-1 and TRBJ2-1, with D tentatively TRBD2 (7 bases). CDR1 is SQVTM, CDR2 ANQGSEA, per germline. Trimming left V 1 base short and J 5 bases short, with 15 bases between. This CDR3 spans 15 amino acids. The chain's CDR3 is CSVEGDSGDNNEQFF. The part of the CDR3 DNA that was read is TGCAGCGTTGAAGGAGACAGCGGGGACAACAATGAG.

Notes on this clone: Read coverage stops 3 residues before the CDR3 terminus; the germline J gene supplies the remainder. This chain joins TRBV20-1 and TRBJ1-2; 11 bases match TRBD1. Per germline, CDR1 DFQATT and CDR2 SNEGSKA (reference sequence). The CDR3 covers 15 residues. V lost 3 bases to trimming and J lost 7 bases; unmatched junction nucleotides: 10. Partial CDR3 DNA: TGCAGTGCTAGTCTGGTGAGGACAGGGGGCAGTGGC. Protein product: CSASLVRTGGSG. The CDR3 as a whole reads CSASLVRTGGSGYTF.

A remark on this clone: Read data end 3 residues before the CDR3 end; the end is taken from the germline J gene. The chain has TRBV2 and TRBJ2-5; D possibly corresponds to TRBD2 (7 bases). Trimming stripped 2 bases from V and 3 bases from J, with 10 bases between. The germline gives CDR1 SNHLY, CDR2 FYNNEI. The CDR3 has 14 amino acids. CDR3: CASSERGGKETQYF. The CDR3 bases that were read are TGTGCCAGCAGTGAAAGGGGGGGGAAAGAGACC. Using reference TRBV2 and TRBJ2-5 for the parts outside the CDR3, the full variable domain is EPEVTQTPSHQVTQMGQEVILRCVPISNHLYFYWYRQILGQKVEFLVSFYNNEISEKSEIFDDQFSVERPDGSNFTLKIRSTKLEDSAMYFCASSERGGKETQYFGPGTRLLVL.